The 21 T cell receptor beta chains presented below share a single source sample, sequenced in a study of blood T cells in healthy people across ages. PCR was performed a second time for about 7 to 12 cycles using a sample-barcoded 5' primer and a J-beta primer mix. TCRdb fed the 5' RACE reads into MiXCR, producing one record per CDR3 protein. The table shows some 750,000 distinct CDR3 sequences, with about 20% occurring only once. Material for sequencing was blood. Receptors originate from a man in his sixties or seventies in good health.

The chain combines TRBV13 with TRBJ2-7, with TRBD2 as a possible D gene (7 bases). The CDR3 is 15 residues long. V lost 1 base and J 2 bases, leaving 12 bases between the germline ends. CDR1 and CDR2 (germline): PRHDT, FYEKMQ (reference sequence). The CDR3 DNA reads TGTGCCAGCAGCTTAGTGGGGGGGCACACCTACGAGCAGTACTTC. Amino acid sequence: CASSLVGGHTYEQYF.

This clonotype has only a few counts. The chain links TRBV2 to TRBJ1-2, with a weak D call TRBD1 (5 bases). Looked up from germline, CDR1 is SNHLY and CDR2 is FYNNEI. The CDR3 length is 12 residues. V lost 8 bases, J lost 7 bases, and 14 bases lay in between. CDR3 bases: TGTGCCAGCCAGGGTGAGGGTTTTGGCTACACCTTC. This codes for CASQGEGFGYTF.

This clonotype occurred a few times. The chain uses TRBV28 and TRBJ2-7; D may be TRBD1 or TRBD2 (5 bases each). The ends were cut back, 6 bases at V and 7 bases at J, with 19 bases in the middle. CDR3 size: 14 residues. Germline loops: CDR1 MDHEN, CDR2 SYDVKM. CDR3 amino acids: CASSGVGVVWEQYF. The CDR3 DNA reads as TGTGCCAGCAGCGGGGTGGGGGTTGTTTGGGAGCAGTACTTC.

This clonotype has a count of ten or more. The rearrangement joins TRBV12-3 or TRBV12-4 to TRBJ2-7; possibly TRBD1 for D (5 bases). V was shortened by 2 bases and J by 6 bases, with 14 bases between the two germline ends. The CDR3 is made up of 14 amino acids. CDR3 amino acids: CASSLIGQGGEQYF. In DNA, the CDR3 is TGTGCCAGCAGTTTAATTGGGCAGGGCGGCGAGCAGTACTTC.

A remark on this clonotype: Because it lacks the conserved phenylalanine or tryptophan at the end, this CDR3 is likely a read error. The DNA is left out, because the CDR3 cannot be placed on it with certainty; the CDR3 is given as TCRdb lists it. The chain is built from TRBV11-2 and TRBJ2-5; the table's D call TRBD1 went unverified against the DNA. From its first to its last residue, the CDR3 has 14 amino acids. Germline lookup yields CDR1 SGHAT and CDR2 FQNNGV. This chain's CDR3 is CASSLDWGTYEQCV.

Comments on this clonotype: Its ends do not fully match the called genes, so a read error is possible. For the CDR3, the DNA is TGTGCCAGCAGCTTTTATCGAGCGGGCTCTAACACCGGGGGGCTGTTTTTT. Encoded protein: CASSFYRAGSNTGGLFF. The rearrangement joins TRBV5-6 to TRBJ2-2; maybe TRBD2 (6 bases). The CDR3 contains 17 residues. Looked up from germline, CDR1 is SGHDT and CDR2 is YYEEEE.

This clonotype was counted a few times. This chain links TRBV24-1 with TRBJ1-1; TRBD1 is a possible D gene (5 bases). Germline loops: CDR1 KGHDR, CDR2 SFDVKD. V lost 9 bases, J lost 4 bases, and 14 bases lay in between. This CDR3 has 13 residues. CDR3 bases: TGTGCCACCGGGATGAGGGGATCCACTGAAGCTTTCTTT. This translates into CATGMRGSTEAFF.

A few counts support this clonotype. The chain recombines TRBV10-3 with TRBJ1-5, with a possible D match to TRBD1 (5 bases). CDR3 length equals 13 residues. The germline V gene encodes CDR1 ENHRY and CDR2 SYGVKD. The V gene lost 7 bases and the J gene lost 5 bases, with 12 bases spanning the gap. The CDR3: CAITRGIDQPQHF. CDR3 DNA: TGTGCCATCACGAGGGGCATCGATCAGCCCCAGCATTTT.

The chain couples TRBV5-1 to TRBJ1-1; D is possibly TRBD1 (6 bases). This CDR3 region has 15 residues. Looked up from germline, CDR1 is SGHRS and CDR2 is YFSETQ. Trimming left V 1 base short and J 4 bases short, with 14 bases between. The CDR3 is CASSLRQGGGTEAFF. The CDR3 nucleotides are TGCGCCAGCAGCTTGCGCCAGGGAGGGGGCACTGAAGCTTTCTTT.

This clonotype has a handful of counts. The chain carries TRBV7-6 and TRBJ2-1; D unclear. With 4 bases removed from V and 8 bases from J, the gap between germline ends came to 12 bases. The V gene's germline CDR1 is SGHVS and CDR2 FNYEAQ. The CDR3 length is 13 residues. The CDR3 coding sequence is TGTGCCAGCAGCTCGAACATTGGGGATGAGCAGTTCTTC. It translates to CASSSNIGDEQFF.

The genes are TRBV7-9 and TRBJ1-4; a possible D gene is TRBD1 (6 bases). The CDR3 loop spans 14 amino acids. Germline CDR1 is SEHNR and CDR2 is FQNEAQ (reference sequence). Deletions cut 5 bases from V and 10 bases from J, with 17 bases between. For the CDR3, the DNA is TGTGCCAGCAGCCTAGGGGGTTCCTCGGGAAAACTGTTTTTT. Translating gives CASSLGGSSGKLFF.

The sample holds a few counts of this clonotype. The chain uses TRBV2 and TRBJ2-7; D not certain. The CDR3 contains 11 residues. Germline V gene sequence: CDR1 SNHLY, CDR2 FYNNEI. With 7 bases removed from V and 3 bases from J, the gap between germline ends came to 7 bases. The CDR3 DNA is TGTGCCAGCACATCAAACTACGAGCAGTACTTC. It codes for CASTSNYEQYF. Supplemented by reference TRBV2 and TRBJ2-7, the full variable domain reads EPEVTQTPSHQVTQMGQEVILRCVPISNHLYFYWYRQILGQKVEFLVSFYNNEISEKSEIFDDQFSVERPDGSNFTLKIRSTKLEDSAMYFCASTSNYEQYFGPGTRLTVT.

This clonotype was seen only a few times. The V call is TRBV6-6, the J call TRBJ1-4; D unclear. This CDR3 is 12 amino acids long. Germline V lookup: CDR1 MNHNY, CDR2 SVGAGI (reference sequence). V was shortened by 1 base and J by 15 bases, with 12 bases between the two germline ends. CDR3: CASSYFSTAVFF. The CDR3 DNA reads TGTGCCAGCAGTTACTTCTCGACTGCAGTGTTTTTT.

This clonotype was recorded a few times. This sequence joins TRBV7-9 and TRBJ1-1, with no clear D. The length of the CDR3 is 13 residues. Germline V lookup: CDR1 SEHNR, CDR2 FQNEAQ (reference sequence). Trimming removed 0 bases at V and 5 bases at J, with 7 bases between. The CDR3 loop reads CASSLAIWTEAFF. The CDR3 DNA reads as TGTGCCAGCAGCTTAGCCATTTGGACTGAAGCTTTCTTT.

The chain is built from TRBV7-9 and TRBJ2-7; 7 positions agree with TRBD1. The CDR3 has 15 amino acids. V was clipped by 4 bases and J by 3 bases; unmatched bases: 9. CDR1 SEHNR and CDR2 FQNEAQ come from the germline V gene (reference sequence). The CDR3: CASSYSGQTGYEQYV. Here the CDR3 DNA reads TGTGCCAGCAGCTACTCGGGACAGACTGGCTACGAGCAGTACGTC.

This clonotype was counted a few times. The genes are TRBV20-1 and TRBJ2-5; D is possibly TRBD1 (5 bases). Judging by the DNA end, TRBJ2-7 fits better; the J call may be wrong. The CDR3 has 17 amino acids. Germline V CDR1 and CDR2: DFQATT, SNEGSKA (reference sequence). CDR3 amino acids: CSARDPPIRSGQYEQYF. The CDR3 DNA is TGCAGTGCTAGAGATCCGCCGATCCGGTCAGGGCAATACGAGCAGTACTTC.

The chain is built from TRBV7-2 and TRBJ2-7; D is unclear. The CDR3 is made up of 14 amino acids. Germline V gene sequence: CDR1 SGHTA, CDR2 FQGNSA. Trimming cost V 0 bases and J 5 bases, with 11 bases left between them. CDR3 residues: CASSLASQVHEQYF. CDR3 bases: TGTGCCAGCAGCTTAGCGTCCCAGGTCCACGAGCAGTACTTC.

There are a few counts of this clonotype. The germline gene is not matched at one end of the junction; a read error may be the cause. The rearrangement links TRBV6-5 to TRBJ2-3; a possible D gene is TRBD2 (6 bases). Germline CDR1 and CDR2: MNHEY and SVGAGI. This CDR3 is 15 amino acids long. The CDR3, as DNA: TGCGCCAGCAGTTCAAGCGGAGGGGTTACAGATACGCAGTATTTT. As protein: CASSSSGGVTDTQYF.

There are a few counts of this clonotype. The chain employs TRBV29-1 and TRBJ1-2; D remains unclear. The CDR3 covers 11 residues. The ends were cut back, 7 bases at V and 0 bases at J, with 6 bases in the middle. From germline, CDR1 is SQVTM and CDR2 ANQGSEA. The CDR3 reads CSAHANYGYTF. CDR3 coding DNA: TGCAGCGCTCATGCTAACTATGGCTACACCTTC.

The rearrangement uses TRBV20-1 and TRBJ1-1; D unclear. V lost 0 bases, J lost 4 bases, and 12 bases lay in between. Germline V lookup: CDR1 DFQATT, CDR2 SNEGSKA (reference sequence). CDR3 length: 14 residues. CDR3 protein: CSARDSSSGTEAFF. The CDR3 coding sequence is TGCAGTGCTAGAGATAGCAGTTCCGGCACTGAAGCTTTCTTT.

V is TRBV24-1 and J is TRBJ2-3; D is ambiguous. The CDR3 extends over 13 amino acids. The germline CDR1 and CDR2 sequences are KGHDR and SFDVKD. Trimming removed 2 bases from V and 8 bases from J, with 10 bases in between. This chain's CDR3 is CATSDSALGTQYF. The CDR3 region has the DNA TGTGCCACCAGTGATTCAGCACTTGGTACGCAGTATTTT.